This entry concerns a single TCR beta chain. Its matching antigen is unknown. This record comes from a study of cytomegalovirus exposure and HLA in healthy donors. The study, taken as a whole, reports: The tendency of first-cohort TCR clusters to co-occur in the roughly 130 validation repertoires emerged from a later analysis.

Trimming shortened V by 6 bases and J by 4 bases, and 22 bases separated the two germline ends. Germline V gene lookup returns CDR1 MNHEY and CDR2 SMNVEV (reference sequence). The CDR3 spans 17 residues. TCRdb's copy holds only in-frame clones and misses some; the assay was immunoSEQ multiplex PCR. This sample has under 200,000 clones, with nearly 90% found just once. The receptor was derived from a young man in good health and CMV-seropositive. The sample taken for sequencing was PBMCs. This rearrangement joins TRBV27 to TRBJ1-5; D perhaps matches TRBD1 (6 bases). The CDR3 spells CASSHRLQGKDNQPQHF. CDR3 sequence (DNA): TGTGCCAGCAGCCACCGCCTACAGGGTAAAGATAATCAGCCCCAGCATTTT.